This T cell receptor (beta chain) was sequenced during a study of blood T cell repertoires in COVID-19. About the research overall: There were acute and convalescent COVID-19 samples, and they came from the United States, Italy and Spain. T cells, B-cell-depleted T cells, or PBMCs supplied cDNA or gDNA.

Original processing notes: Researchers report that nucleated cell counts were estimated from reference gene primer amplification. Sequencing was performed with immunoSEQ multiplex PCR; in TCRdb, only in-frame clones are kept and a portion is missing. The V and J calls and the clone size are those of that table, but D and trimming were determined from the DNA. The sample lists more than 85,000 clones; approximately 82% were seen once. The CDR3 covers 13 residues. Germline V gene sequence: CDR1 LNHNV, CDR2 YYDKDF (reference sequence). V was shortened by 7 bases and J by 7 bases, with 14 bases between the two germline ends.

Sequencing was done on a sample of peripheral blood. This clonotype originated in a man aged 55 to 69 with acute or convalescent COVID-19. The chain employs TRBV15 and TRBJ1-5; D call uncertain. The CDR3 DNA reads TGTGCCACCAACACCCGAACGGGACAGCCCCAGCATTTT. Protein sequence: CATNTRTGQPQHF.